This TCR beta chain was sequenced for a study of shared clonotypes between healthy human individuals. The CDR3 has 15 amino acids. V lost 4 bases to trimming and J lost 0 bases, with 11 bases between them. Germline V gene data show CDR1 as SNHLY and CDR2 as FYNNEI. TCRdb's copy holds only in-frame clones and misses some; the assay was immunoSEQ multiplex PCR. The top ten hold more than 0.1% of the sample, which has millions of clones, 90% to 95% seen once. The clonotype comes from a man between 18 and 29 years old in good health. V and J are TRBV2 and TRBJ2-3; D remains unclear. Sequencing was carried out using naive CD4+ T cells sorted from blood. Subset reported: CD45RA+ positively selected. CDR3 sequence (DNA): TGTGCCAGCAGTGCACAAGACATCAGCACAGATACGCAGTATTTT. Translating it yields CASSAQDISTDTQYF.